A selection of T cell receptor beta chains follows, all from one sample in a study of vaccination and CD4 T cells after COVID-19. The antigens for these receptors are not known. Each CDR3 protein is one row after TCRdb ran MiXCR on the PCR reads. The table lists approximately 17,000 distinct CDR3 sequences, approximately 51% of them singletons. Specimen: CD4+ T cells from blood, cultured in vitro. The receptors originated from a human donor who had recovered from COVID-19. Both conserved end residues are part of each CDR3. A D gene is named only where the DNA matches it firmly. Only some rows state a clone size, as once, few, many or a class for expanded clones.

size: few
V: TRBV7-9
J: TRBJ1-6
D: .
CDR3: CASSSFKGRSPLHF
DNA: TGTGCCAGCAGCTCTTTCAAGGGTCGCTCACCCCTCCACTTT

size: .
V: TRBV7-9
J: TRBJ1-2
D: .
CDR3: CASSLVAGDGYTF
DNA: TGTGCCAGCAGCTTAGTGGCAGGGGATGGCTACACCTTC

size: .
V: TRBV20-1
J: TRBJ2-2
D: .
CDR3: CSASMSSVNPGELFF
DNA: TGCAGTGCTAGCATGTCTAGCGTTAATCCCGGGGAGCTGTTTTTT

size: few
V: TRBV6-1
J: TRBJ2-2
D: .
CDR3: CASKGSSNTGELFF
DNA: TGTGCCAGCAAAGGCAGCTCGAACACCGGGGAGCTGTTTTTT

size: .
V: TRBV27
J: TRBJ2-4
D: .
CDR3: CASSTDLAKNIQYF
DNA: TGTGCCAGCAGCACAGATCTAGCCAAGAACATTCAGTACTTC

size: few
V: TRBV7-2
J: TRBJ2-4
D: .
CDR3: CASSLSSEAKNIQYF
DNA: TGTGCCAGCAGCTTAAGCTCTGAAGCCAAAAACATTCAGTACTTC

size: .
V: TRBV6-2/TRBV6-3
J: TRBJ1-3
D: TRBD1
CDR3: CASSKGTASGNTIYF
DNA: TGTGCCAGCAGTAAAGGGACAGCCTCTGGAAACACCATATATTTT

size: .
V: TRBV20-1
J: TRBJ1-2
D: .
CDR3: CSARESGRGASYTF
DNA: TGCAGTGCTAGAGAATCGGGCAGGGGCGCAAGCTACACCTTC

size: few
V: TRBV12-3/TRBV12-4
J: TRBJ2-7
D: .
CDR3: CASRIGSNEQYF
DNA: TGTGCCAGCAGGATTGGATCGAACGAGCAGTACTTC

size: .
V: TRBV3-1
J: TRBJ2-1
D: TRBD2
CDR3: CASSQEAGGYNEQFF
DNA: TGTGCCAGCAGCCAAGAAGCGGGGGGGTACAATGAGCAGTTCTTC

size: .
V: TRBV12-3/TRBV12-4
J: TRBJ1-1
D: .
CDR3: CASSRQVNTEAFF
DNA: TGTGCCAGCAGCAGACAGGTGAACACTGAAGCTTTCTTT

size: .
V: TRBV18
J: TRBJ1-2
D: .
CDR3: CASSLLAGVNYGYTF
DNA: TGTGCCAGCTCGCTATTAGCCGGTGTGAACTATGGCTACACCTTC

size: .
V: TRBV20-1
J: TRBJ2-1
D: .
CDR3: CSASNAGLGYNEQFF
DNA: TGCAGTGCTAGTAACGCTGGGTTGGGCTACAATGAGCAGTTCTTC

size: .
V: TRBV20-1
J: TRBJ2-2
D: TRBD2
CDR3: CSARFPAGGPSGELFF
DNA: TGCAGTGCTAGGTTTCCGGCGGGAGGTCCTTCAGGGGAGCTGTTTTTT

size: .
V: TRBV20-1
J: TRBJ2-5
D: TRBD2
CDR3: CSARDLGTSGYQETQYF
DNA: TGCAGTGCTAGAGATCTTGGGACTAGCGGTTACCAAGAGACCCAGTACTTC

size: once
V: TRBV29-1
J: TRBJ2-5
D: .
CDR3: CSVGPRGEETQYF
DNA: TGCAGCGTTGGGCCCAGGGGGGAGGAGACCCAGTACTTC

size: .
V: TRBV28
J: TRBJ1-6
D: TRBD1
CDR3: CASRTGTGTSPLHF
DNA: TGTGCCAGCAGAACCGGGACAGGGACCTCACCCCTCCACTTT

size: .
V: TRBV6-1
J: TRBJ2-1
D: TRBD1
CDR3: CAISGTELSSYNEQFF
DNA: TGTGCCATCAGTGGGACAGAACTGAGCTCCTACAATGAGCAGTTCTTC

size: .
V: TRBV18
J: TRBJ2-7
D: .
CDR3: CASSSGQQSSYEQYF
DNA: TGTGCCAGCTCCTCGGGCCAGCAGAGCTCCTACGAGCAGTACTTC

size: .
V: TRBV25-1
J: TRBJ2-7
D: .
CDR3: CASSVTGRSYEQYF
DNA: TGTGCCAGCAGTGTTACAGGGCGCAGCTACGAGCAGTACTTC

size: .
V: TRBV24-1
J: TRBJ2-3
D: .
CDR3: CATGAKIPDTQYF
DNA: TGTGCCACGGGGGCAAAAATTCCAGATACGCAGTATTTT

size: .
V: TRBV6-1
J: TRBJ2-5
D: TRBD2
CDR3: CASRELAGAWKETQYF
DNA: TGTGCCAGCAGGGAACTAGCGGGAGCTTGGAAGGAGACCCAGTACTTC

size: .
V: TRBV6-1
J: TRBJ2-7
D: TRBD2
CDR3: CASSPVTSGSNYEQYF
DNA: TGTGCCAGCAGCCCAGTTACTAGCGGGAGTAACTACGAGCAGTACTTC

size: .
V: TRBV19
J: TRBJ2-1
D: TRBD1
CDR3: CASSFGQAKQFF
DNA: TGTGCCAGTAGTTTCGGACAGGCAAAGCAGTTCTTC

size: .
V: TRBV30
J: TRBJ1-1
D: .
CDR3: CAWSVGMGGTEAFF
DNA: TGTGCCTGGAGTGTAGGTATGGGGGGAACTGAAGCTTTCTTT

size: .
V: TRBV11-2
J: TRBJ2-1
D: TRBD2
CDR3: CASSLLVGGVSNEQFF
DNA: TGTGCCAGCAGCTTACTGGTGGGAGGGGTCTCGAATGAGCAGTTCTTC

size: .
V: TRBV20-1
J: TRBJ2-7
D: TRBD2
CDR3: CSARGTSDYEQYF
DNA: TGCAGTGCTAGAGGGACTAGCGACTACGAGCAGTACTTC

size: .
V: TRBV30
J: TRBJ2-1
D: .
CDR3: CAWRKELGEQFF
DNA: TGTGCCTGGAGAAAGGAGCTCGGTGAGCAGTTCTTC

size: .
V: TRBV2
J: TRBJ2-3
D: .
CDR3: CATARGTDTQYF
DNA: TGTGCCACCGCGAGGGGCACAGATACGCAGTATTTT

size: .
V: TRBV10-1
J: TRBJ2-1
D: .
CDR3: CASSRDTYNEQFF
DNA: TGCGCCAGCAGTCGTGACACCTACAATGAGCAGTTCTTC

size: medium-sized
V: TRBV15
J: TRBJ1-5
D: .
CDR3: CATSRDPENQPQHF
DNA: TGTGCCACCAGCAGAGATCCCGAGAATCAGCCCCAGCATTTT

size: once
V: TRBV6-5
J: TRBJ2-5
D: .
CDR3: CASSYSRQAKGETQYF
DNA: TGTGCCAGCAGTTACTCGAGGCAGGCTAAGGGAGAGACCCAGTACTTC

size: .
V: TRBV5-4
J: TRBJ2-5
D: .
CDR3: CASSLVGREETQYF
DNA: TGTGCCAGCAGCTTGGTAGGCCGGGAAGAGACCCAGTACTTC

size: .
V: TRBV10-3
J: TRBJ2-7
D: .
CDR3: CAIPRPAVSYEQYF
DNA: TGTGCCATCCCGCGGCCAGCGGTTTCCTACGAGCAGTACTTC

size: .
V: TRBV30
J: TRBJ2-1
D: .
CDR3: CAWSGGAENEQFF
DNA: TGTGCCTGGAGTGGGGGGGCGGAAAATGAGCAGTTCTTC

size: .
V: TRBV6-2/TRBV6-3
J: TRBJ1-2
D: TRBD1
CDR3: CASLDREEGYTF
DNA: TGTGCCAGCCTGGACAGGGAGGAAGGCTACACCTTC

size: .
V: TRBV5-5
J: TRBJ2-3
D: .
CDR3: CASSFRGGGSSTDTQYF
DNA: TGTGCCAGCAGCTTTCGCGGAGGAGGCTCTAGCACAGATACGCAGTATTTT

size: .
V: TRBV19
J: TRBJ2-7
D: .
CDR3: CASSNRDGPYEQYF
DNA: TGTGCCAGTAGTAACCGGGACGGGCCCTACGAGCAGTACTTC

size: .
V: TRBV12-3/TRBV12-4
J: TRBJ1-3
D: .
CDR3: CASSLNAGNTIYF
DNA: TGTGCCAGCAGTTTAAACGCTGGAAACACCATATATTTT

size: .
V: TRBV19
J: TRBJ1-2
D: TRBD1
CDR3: CASTSWGQADYGYTF
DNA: TGTGCCAGTACCTCTTGGGGACAGGCGGACTATGGCTACACCTTC

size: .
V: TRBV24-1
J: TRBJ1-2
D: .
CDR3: CATSDFDRLYGYTF
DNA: TGTGCCACCAGTGATTTTGACAGGCTCTATGGCTACACCTTC

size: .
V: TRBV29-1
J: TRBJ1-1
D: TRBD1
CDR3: CSVAGQPRTEAFF
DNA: TGCAGCGTTGCGGGACAGCCCCGTACTGAAGCTTTCTTT

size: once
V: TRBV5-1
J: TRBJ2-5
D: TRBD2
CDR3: CASNAGAGEGETQYF
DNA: TGCGCCAGCAACGCCGGGGCGGGAGAGGGGGAGACCCAGTACTTC

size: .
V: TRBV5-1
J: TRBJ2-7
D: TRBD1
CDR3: CASSLGQGEALKYF
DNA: TGCGCCAGCAGCTTGGGGCAGGGGGAAGCTCTAAAGTACTTC

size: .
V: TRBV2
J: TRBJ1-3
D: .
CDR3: CASRQGLSGNTIYF
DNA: TGTGCCAGCAGGCAGGGGTTGTCTGGAAACACCATATATTTT

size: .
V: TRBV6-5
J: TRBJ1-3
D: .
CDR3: CASSYGVGNTIYF
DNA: TGTGCCAGCAGTTACGGGGTTGGAAACACCATATATTTT

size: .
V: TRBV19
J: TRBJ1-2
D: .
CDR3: CASSIGGGSNHYGYTF
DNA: TGTGCCAGTAGTATAGGGGGGGGCAGTAACCACTATGGCTACACCTTC

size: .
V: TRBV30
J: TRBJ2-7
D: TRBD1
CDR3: CAWSSGQGNYEQYF
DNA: TGTGCCTGGAGTTCGGGACAGGGGAACTACGAGCAGTACTTC

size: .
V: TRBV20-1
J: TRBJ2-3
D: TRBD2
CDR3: CSATLGTSTDTQYF
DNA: TGCAGTGCAACACTCGGGACTAGTACAGATACGCAGTATTTT

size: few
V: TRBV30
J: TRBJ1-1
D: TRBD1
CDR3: CAWRGTGGLTFF
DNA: TGTGCCTGGAGGGGGACAGGGGGGTTGACTTTCTTT

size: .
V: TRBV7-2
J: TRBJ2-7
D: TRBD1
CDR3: CASSESRDRFYEQYF
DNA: TGTGCCAGCAGTGAATCCCGGGACAGATTCTACGAGCAGTACTTC

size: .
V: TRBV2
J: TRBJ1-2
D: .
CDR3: CASNIQGNYGYTF
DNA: TGTGCCAGCAACATACAGGGAAACTATGGCTACACCTTC

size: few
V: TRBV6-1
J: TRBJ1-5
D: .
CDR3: CASSPEGVREQPQHF
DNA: TGTGCCAGCAGTCCCGAGGGGGTAAGAGAGCAGCCCCAGCATTTT

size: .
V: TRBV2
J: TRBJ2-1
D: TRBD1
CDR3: CASSGTGDEQFF
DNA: TGTGCCAGCAGTGGGACAGGGGATGAGCAGTTCTTC

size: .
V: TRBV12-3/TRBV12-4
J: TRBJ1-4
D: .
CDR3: CASSPSGPRREKLFF
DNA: TGTGCCAGCAGCCCCAGCGGACCGCGGCGTGAAAAACTGTTTTTT